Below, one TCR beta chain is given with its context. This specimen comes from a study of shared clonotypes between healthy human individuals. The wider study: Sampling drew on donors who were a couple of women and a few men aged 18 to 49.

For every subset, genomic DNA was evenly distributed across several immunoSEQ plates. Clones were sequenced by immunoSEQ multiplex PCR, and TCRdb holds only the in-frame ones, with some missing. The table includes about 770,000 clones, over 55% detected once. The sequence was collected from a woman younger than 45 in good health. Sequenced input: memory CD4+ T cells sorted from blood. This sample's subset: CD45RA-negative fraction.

The CDR3 DNA sequence: TGTGCCAGCCAGGCGGCGACAACACACAATGAGCAGTTCTTC. It is translated as CASQAATTHNEQFF. This chain joins TRBV27 and TRBJ2-1; D is unclear. Trimming stripped 8 bases from V and 5 bases from J, with 16 bases between. The CDR3 has 14 residues. Germline CDR1 and CDR2: MNHEY and SMNVEV (reference sequence).